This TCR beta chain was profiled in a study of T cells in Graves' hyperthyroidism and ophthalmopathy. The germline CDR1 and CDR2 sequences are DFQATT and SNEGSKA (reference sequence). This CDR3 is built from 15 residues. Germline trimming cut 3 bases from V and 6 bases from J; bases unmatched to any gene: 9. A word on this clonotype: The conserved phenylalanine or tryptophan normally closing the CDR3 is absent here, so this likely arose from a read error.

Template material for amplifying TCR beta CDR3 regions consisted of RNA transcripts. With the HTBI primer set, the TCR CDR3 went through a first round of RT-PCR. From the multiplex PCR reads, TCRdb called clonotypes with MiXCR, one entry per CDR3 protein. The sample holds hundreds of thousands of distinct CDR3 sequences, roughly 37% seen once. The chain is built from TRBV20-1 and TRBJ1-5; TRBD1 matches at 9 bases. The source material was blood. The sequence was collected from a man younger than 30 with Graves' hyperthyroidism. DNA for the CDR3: TGCAGTGCTAGTACCGGTGGGACAGGGAGTCAGCCCCAGCATTCT. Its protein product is CSASTGGTGSQPQHS.